This T cell receptor beta chain is from a study of identical twins. Findings of the study overall: There were fewer insertions in abundant cord blood beta clonotypes, but memory repertoires showed no such pattern. Sharing of beta out-of-frame sequences by twins showed a weaker excess.

TCRdb fed the 5' RACE reads into MiXCR, producing one record per CDR3 protein. The table records hundreds of thousands of distinct CDR3 sequences, less than 9% of them present only once. This clonotype was detected many times. Antigen: not known. The ends lost 2 bases at V and 8 bases at J; junction bases unmatched: 18. This CDR3 is 17 amino acids long. This same sample was also taken into another study, of yellow fever vaccine responses in identical twins.

The specimen sequenced was PBMCs. The clonotype originates from a woman between 18 and 30 years old in good health. This chain joins TRBV12-3 or TRBV12-4 and TRBJ2-7; 7 bases match TRBD1. The CDR3 bases are TGTGCCAGCAGTTTAACTCCTTCATCGACAGGGCAAACCAAGCAGTACTTC. Translated, it gives CASSLTPSSTGQTKQYF.